These 21 T cell receptor beta chains share one sample of origin, sequenced in a study of T cells in Graves' hyperthyroidism and ophthalmopathy. The source material, RNA transcripts, was used to amplify TCR beta CDR3 regions. In the first-round RT-PCR of the TCR CDR3, the HTBI primer set was used. TCRdb processed the multiplex PCR reads anew with MiXCR; each CDR3 protein has one entry. The table lists a few hundred thousand distinct CDR3 sequences, around a sixth of them singletons. Sequenced sample: blood. The receptors were gathered from a woman aged 25 to 39 with Graves' hyperthyroidism.

This clonotype was recorded at least ten times. V gene TRBV6-1 combines with J gene TRBJ2-7; 7 bases are a match to TRBD1. The J segment lost 3 bases and the V segment lost 6 bases, leaving 5 bases of the junction unmatched. The CDR3 is 13 amino acids. Per the germline V gene, CDR1 is MNHNS and CDR2 is SASEGT. The CDR3 here is CASRFDRDYEQYF. In DNA, the CDR3 is TGTGCCAGCAGGTTCGACAGGGACTACGAGCAGTACTTC.

The sample holds a few counts of this clonotype. The V and J genes are TRBV30 and TRBJ2-2; 7 nucleotides line up with TRBD1. V shed 0 bases, J shed 5 bases, and the junction held 12 bases outside the gene matches. CDR1 GTSNPN and CDR2 SVGIG come from the germline V gene (reference sequence). This CDR3 spans 17 amino acids. The CDR3 nucleotides read TGTGCCTGGAGTGTAGAGGGACAGTCGTTTGTGACCGGGGAGCTGTTTTTT. It codes for CAWSVEGQSFVTGELFF.

V usage is TRBV2 and J usage is TRBJ2-2, with a tentative D call TRBD2 (6 bases). The V gene lost 8 bases and the J gene lost 4 bases, with 14 bases spanning the gap. CDR3 length: 14 amino acids. CDR1 SNHLY and CDR2 FYNNEI come from the germline V gene. This CDR3 is CASGDWGGTGELFF. The CDR3 nucleotides are TGTGCCAGCGGGGACTGGGGCGGCACCGGGGAGCTGTTTTTT.

This clonotype has only a few counts. V usage is TRBV7-6 and J usage is TRBJ2-7, with 8 nucleotides matching TRBD2. Germline V CDR1 and CDR2: SGHVS, FNYEAQ. V lost 6 bases to trimming and J lost 6 bases; unmatched junction nucleotides: 4. The CDR3 is made up of 12 amino acids. The chain's CDR3 is CASSPGLVEQYF. CDR3 nucleotides: TGTGCCAGCAGTCCGGGACTAGTCGAGCAGTACTTC.

The J gene is TRBJ2-1, the V gene TRBV20-1, with a weak D call TRBD2 (6 bases). V was clipped by 3 bases and J by 1 base, with 10 bases between them. Germline V gene data show CDR1 as DFQATT and CDR2 as SNEGSKA (reference sequence). CDR3 length equals 14 residues. CDR3 DNA: TGCAGTGCTAGGGCACGGGGGTCCTACAATGAGCAGTTCTTC. This codes for CSARARGSYNEQFF.

In its sample, this clonotype was seen many times. CDR3 sequence: CASSQGGTALSYTF. The CDR3, as DNA: TGTGCCAGCAGCCAAGGCGGGACAGCGCTGAGCTACACCTTC. V is TRBV3-1 and J is TRBJ1-2, with TRBD1 identical over 7 bases. The CDR3 sequence is 14 residues long. Germline V gives CDR1 LGHDT, CDR2 YNNKEL (reference sequence). V shed 1 base, J shed 9 bases, and the junction held 8 bases outside the gene matches.

This clonotype was seen a few times. The V and J genes are TRBV27 and TRBJ1-2, with TRBD1 matching 10 bases. Germline lookup yields CDR1 MNHEY and CDR2 SMNVEV (reference sequence). The CDR3 is made up of 11 amino acids. Trimming at V came to 10 bases and at J to 6 bases, leaving 2 bases not matched to a gene. The CDR3 DNA is TGTGCCATAGGGACAGGGGATGGCTACACCTTC. Residues: CAIGTGDGYTF.

This clonotype was found many times. The genes are TRBV9 and TRBJ1-1, with D possibly TRBD1 on 5 matching bases. The germline V gene has CDR1 SGDLS and CDR2 YYNGEE. The CDR3 is 14 amino acids. V was trimmed by 3 bases and J by 1 base, leaving 10 bases between them. The CDR3 DNA follows: TGTGCCAGCAGCGCGGGACGGGCGAACACTGAAGCTTTCTTT. Protein: CASSAGRANTEAFF.

This clonotype appeared many times. The chain recombines TRBV2 with TRBJ2-1; D ambiguous. The CDR3 is made up of 10 amino acids. V was clipped by 6 bases and J by 12 bases, with 9 bases between them. The germline V gene encodes CDR1 SNHLY and CDR2 FYNNEI. The CDR3 reads CASRGQAQFF. The DNA for the CDR3 is TGTGCCAGCAGGGGCCAAGCGCAGTTCTTC.

The chain uses TRBV6-1 and TRBJ2-1; D possibly uses TRBD1 or TRBD2 (5 bases each). The CDR3 is made up of 16 amino acids. The V end was cut by 5 bases, the J end by 10 bases, with 24 bases between. Germline CDR1 and CDR2: MNHNS and SASEGT. The DNA for the CDR3 is TGTGCCAGCAGTCACCCTCACCGGGACCCCCTCCGGGAGCAGTTCTTC. Protein: CASSHPHRDPLREQFF.

This clonotype turned up a few times. The V call is TRBV9, the J call TRBJ2-1; 7 bases align to TRBD2. V trimming: 0 bases; J trimming: 3 bases; junction bases outside the gene matches: 3. Looked up from germline, CDR1 is SGDLS and CDR2 is YYNGEE. This CDR3 is built from 15 residues. The CDR3 reads CASSVEAGVYNEQFF. CDR3 nucleotide sequence: TGTGCCAGCAGCGTAGAGGCGGGAGTCTACAATGAGCAGTTCTTC.

This clonotype was found a few times. J is TRBJ2-1 and V is TRBV4-3, with D perhaps matching TRBD2 (5 bases). V was shortened by 0 bases and J by 5 bases, with 11 bases between the two germline ends. Germline V gene data show CDR1 as LGHNA and CDR2 as YSLEER. The CDR3 has 15 residues. Here the CDR3 DNA reads TGCGCCAGCAGCCAAGAAGCCTGGAGGAACAATGAGCAGTTCTTC. It codes for CASSQEAWRNNEQFF.

This clonotype was found a few times. The J gene is TRBJ2-3, the V gene TRBV27, with 7 nucleotides matching TRBD1. Germline CDR1 and CDR2: MNHEY and SMNVEV (reference sequence). With 8 bases clipped from V and 1 base from J, the junction kept 6 bases outside the gene matches. This CDR3 contains 14 residues. CDR3 bases: TGTGCCAGCCAAAACAGGGGTCGCACAGATACGCAGTATTTT. It specifies CASQNRGRTDTQYF.

The gene calls are TRBV12-3 or TRBV12-4 and TRBJ2-1, with unresolved D. Trimming left V 5 bases short and J 4 bases short, with 9 bases between. This CDR3 is 13 amino acids long. The CDR3 reads CASSKQRYNEQFF. CDR3 bases: TGTGCCAGCAGTAAACAGAGATACAATGAGCAGTTCTTC.

This clonotype was found many times. The chain carries TRBV15 and TRBJ2-7; unclear D gene. The CDR3 loop spans 15 amino acids. CDR1 is LNHNV, CDR2 YYDKDF, per germline (reference sequence). The V end was cut by 0 bases, the J end by 0 bases, with 9 bases between. The CDR3 DNA reads TGTGCCACCAGCAGAGATTCGGAGAGCTCCTACGAGCAGTACTTC. It is translated as CATSRDSESSYEQYF.

Notes on this clonotype: A much larger clone sits a single nucleotide away, making a read error possible. The rearrangement uses TRBV30 and TRBJ2-7; D may be TRBD2 (5 bases). The CDR3 contains 11 residues. Trimming took off 1 base at V and 6 bases at J, with 7 bases between the two ends. Germline V CDR1 and CDR2: GTSNPN, SVGIG (reference sequence). DNA of the CDR3: TGTGCCTGGAGTGCCCGGGGCGAGCAGTACTTC. Translation: CAWSARGEQYF.

This clonotype was recorded at least ten times. The chain uses TRBV20-1 and TRBJ2-7; D could derive from TRBD1 or TRBD2 (5 bases each). With 3 bases removed from V and 2 bases from J, the gap between germline ends came to 17 bases. This CDR3 is 15 amino acids long. CDR1 is DFQATT, CDR2 SNEGSKA, per germline (reference sequence). CDR3 sequence: CSASLYRDGTYEQYF. In DNA form, the CDR3 reads TGCAGTGCTAGCTTATACCGGGACGGAACCTACGAGCAGTACTTC.

This clonotype was recorded a few times. This chain links TRBV28 with TRBJ2-7, with D possibly being TRBD1 (5 bases). The CDR3 contains 14 residues. V lost 6 bases to trimming and J lost 0 bases, with 12 bases between them. Germline V gives CDR1 MDHEN, CDR2 SYDVKM. Written as DNA, the CDR3 is TGTGCCAGCAGAACAGGTGATATCTCCTACGAGCAGTACTTC. Protein sequence: CASRTGDISYEQYF.

The table lists this clonotype with many counts. The chain employs TRBV20-1 and TRBJ2-7, with a possible D match to TRBD1 (5 bases). CDR3 size: 14 residues. The V gene's germline CDR1 is DFQATT and CDR2 SNEGSKA (reference sequence). The V and J ends lost 4 bases and 3 bases respectively, with 16 bases between them. The CDR3, as DNA: TGCAGTGCTAACCCCCCCCAGGGATTCTACGAGCAGTACTTC. Amino acid sequence: CSANPPQGFYEQYF.

This clonotype was seen at least ten times. The chain has TRBV18 and TRBJ2-5; 9 bases map to TRBD2. The germline CDR1 and CDR2 sequences are KGHSH and LQKENI. The CDR3 runs 14 residues. V dropped 5 bases and J dropped 5; count of bases not matched to a gene: 6. The CDR3 DNA sequence: TGTGCCAGCTCAGCACGGACTAGCGAGGAGACCCAGTACTTC. It translates to CASSARTSEETQYF.

This clonotype was recorded at least ten times. This rearrangement joins TRBV18 to TRBJ2-1; D is ambiguous. Germline CDR1 KGHSH, CDR2 LQKENI. This CDR3 is 14 amino acids long. The V gene lost 0 bases and the J gene lost 4 bases, with 7 bases spanning the gap. CDR3 sequence reads: CASSPPGSYNEQFF. Here the CDR3 DNA reads TGTGCCAGCTCACCACCGGGAAGTTACAATGAGCAGTTCTTC.